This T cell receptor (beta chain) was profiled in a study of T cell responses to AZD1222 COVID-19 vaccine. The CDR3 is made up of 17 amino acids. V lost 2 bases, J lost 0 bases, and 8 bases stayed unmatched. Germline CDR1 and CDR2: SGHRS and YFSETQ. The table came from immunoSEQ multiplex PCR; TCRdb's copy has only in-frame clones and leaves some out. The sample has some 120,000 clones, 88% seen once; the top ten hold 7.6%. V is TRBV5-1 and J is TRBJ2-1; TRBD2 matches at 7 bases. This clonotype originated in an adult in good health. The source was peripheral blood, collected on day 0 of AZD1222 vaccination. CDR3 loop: CASSLKLASSSYNEQFF. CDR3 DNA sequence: TGCGCCAGCAGCTTAAAACTAGCGTCGAGCTCCTACAATGAGCAGTTCTTC.